These 6 T cell receptor beta chains share one sample of origin, sequenced in a study of monozygotic twins with cystic fibrosis. Measured with immunoSEQ multiplex PCR; TCRdb has only the in-frame clones, and not every one. Of 25,000 to 30,000 clones listed, approximately 90% are singletons. The sample consisted of blood. The receptor set was obtained from a girl aged 2 to 9 with cystic fibrosis.

The gene calls are TRBV29-1 and TRBJ1-3; 7 nucleotides line up with TRBD1. J gave up 3 bases and V 4 bases, and 0 bases lay outside the gene matches. The germline V gene encodes CDR1 SQVTM and CDR2 ANQGSEA. The CDR3 loop spans 12 amino acids. CDR3 protein: CSVAGGGNTIYF. The CDR3 DNA sequence: TGCAGCGTTGCAGGGGGTGGAAACACCATATATTTT. The whole variable domain, filled in from reference TRBV29-1 and TRBJ1-3, reads SAVISQKPSRDICQRGTSLTIQCQVDSQVTMMFWYRQQPGQSLTLIATANQGSEATYESGFVIDKFPISRPNLTFSTLTVSNMSPEDSSIYLCSVAGGGNTIYFGEGSWLTVV.

The chain is built from TRBV4-1 and TRBJ2-7; D may be TRBD2 (6 bases). Trimming removed 0 bases from V and 7 bases from J, with 22 bases in between. Germline-derived CDR1 and CDR2 are MGHRA and YSYEKL. CDR3 length: 17 residues. The CDR3 sequence is CASSQDRGKKGVREQYF. The CDR3 nucleotides read TGCGCCAGCAGCCAAGATCGGGGGAAAAAAGGGGTAAGGGAGCAGTACTTC.

The gene calls are TRBV7-8 and TRBJ2-2; D not resolved. Trimming took off 3 bases at V and 5 bases at J, with 13 bases between the two ends. The CDR3 has 15 residues. The germline V gene encodes CDR1 SGHVS and CDR2 FQNEAQ. The CDR3 bases are TGTGCCAGCAGCTTTTTGGGGTTGGGAACCGGGGAGCTGTTTTTT. It yields the protein CASSFLGLGTGELFF.

The rearrangement joins TRBV21-1 to TRBJ2-4; the D call of TRBD1 is as the table states it, not checked on the DNA. TRBV21-1 corresponds to a pseudogene. This CDR3 contains 18 residues. The DNA of the CDR3 is TGTGCCAGCAGCTCCACGGCAGAGTGGGGCCGTGGAAAGGACATTCAGTACTTC. It yields the protein CASSSTAEWGRGKDIQYF.

The chain has TRBV7-9 and TRBJ2-5, with 15 positions matching TRBD2. Germline V CDR1 and CDR2: SEHNR, FQNEAQ (reference sequence). This CDR3 is built from 17 residues. V gave up 4 bases and J gave up 0 bases; unmatched junction bases: 3. CDR3 sequence: CASSSGLAGGDQETQYF. CDR3 sequence (DNA): TGTGCCAGCAGCTCGGGACTAGCGGGGGGAGACCAAGAGACCCAGTACTTC.

The table lists this clone with a few counts. J is TRBJ1-5 and V is TRBV18; D call uncertain. V lost 9 bases and J lost 6, with 18 bases in between. The CDR3 loop spans 14 amino acids. Per the germline V gene, CDR1 is KGHSH and CDR2 is LQKENI. Here the CDR3 DNA reads TGTGCCAGACCGATAACTTTCAGGTTTCAGCCCCAGCATTTT. Amino acid sequence: CARPITFRFQPQHF.